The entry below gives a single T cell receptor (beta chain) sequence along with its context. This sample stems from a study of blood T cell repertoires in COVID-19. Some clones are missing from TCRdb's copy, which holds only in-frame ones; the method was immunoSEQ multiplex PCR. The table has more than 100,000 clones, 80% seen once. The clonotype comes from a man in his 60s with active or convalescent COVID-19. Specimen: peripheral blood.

This chain's CDR3 is CASRGQGGFTDTQYF. CDR3 nucleotides: TGTGCCAGCAGAGGACAGGGCGGGTTCACAGATACGCAGTATTTT. The rearrangement links TRBV2 to TRBJ2-3, with 8 positions matching TRBD1. The CDR3 loop spans 15 amino acids. Germline V gives CDR1 SNHLY, CDR2 FYNNEI. The ends lost 6 bases at V and 2 bases at J; junction bases unmatched: 7.